The clone carrying this T cell receptor beta chain has more than one count but fewer than ten. Genes here carry mouse names. The authors extracted RNA and reverse transcribed it into cDNA as the sequencing template. The method was immunoSEQ multiplex PCR; TCRdb's version includes in-frame clones alone and lacks a portion of them. The repertoire yields some 110,000 clones, none seen only once; the top ten contain 20%. This entry is derived from a study of CD8+ T cells in alopecia areata. The source of this sequence is a C3H/HeJ mouse with alopecia areata. MHC haplotype: H2-k. Specimen: lesional skin.

The sequenced part of the CDR3 DNA is TGCACCTGCAGTGCAGTAGGGACAGGACCTAGTCAAAAC. Translated, it gives CTCSAVGTGPSQN. The whole CDR3 protein reads CTCSAVGTGPSQNTLYF. V and J are TRBV1 and TRBJ2-4; 8 nucleotides align to TRBD1. The missing CDR3 end, 4 residues past where the read stops, is filled in from the germline J gene. Germline CDR1 reads NSQYPW; CDR2 reads LRSPGD (reference sequence). J lost 0 bases, V lost 1 base, and 6 bases had no gene match. The CDR3 loop spans 17 amino acids.